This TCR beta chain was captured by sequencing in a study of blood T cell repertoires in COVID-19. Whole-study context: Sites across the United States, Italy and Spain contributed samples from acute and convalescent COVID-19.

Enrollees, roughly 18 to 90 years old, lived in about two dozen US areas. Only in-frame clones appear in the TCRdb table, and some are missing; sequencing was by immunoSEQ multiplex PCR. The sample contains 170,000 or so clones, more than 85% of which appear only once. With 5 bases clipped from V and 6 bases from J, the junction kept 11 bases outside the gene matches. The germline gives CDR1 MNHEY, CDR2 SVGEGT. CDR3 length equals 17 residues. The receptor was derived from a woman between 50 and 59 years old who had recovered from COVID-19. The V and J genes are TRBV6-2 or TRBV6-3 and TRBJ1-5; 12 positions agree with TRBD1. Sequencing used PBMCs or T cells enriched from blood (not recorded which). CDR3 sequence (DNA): TGTGCCAGCAGTGACTACTCCGGGACAGGGGGCTTTCAGCCCCAGCATTTT. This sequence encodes CASSDYSGTGGFQPQHF.